This TCR beta chain was obtained from a study of T cell changes during pregnancy in multiple sclerosis. V shed 2 bases, J shed 2 bases, and the junction held 8 bases outside the gene matches. The germline V gene has CDR1 KGHSH and CDR2 LQKENI. CDR3 size: 16 residues. Sequenced by immunoSEQ multiplex PCR; TCRdb stores in-frame clones only, minus some. The sample has 65,000 to 85,000 clones, about 93% seen once. This material consisted of CD4+ T cells from peripheral blood mononuclear cells, taken after pregnancy. The origin of this receptor is a female donor with multiple sclerosis, enrolled in a pregnancy study. The chain joins TRBV18 to TRBJ2-7; 8 bases fit TRBD1. The CDR3 DNA reads TGTGCCAGCTCACCATCGGGACAGGTGAACACCTACGAGCAGTACTTC. Amino acids: CASSPSGQVNTYEQYF.